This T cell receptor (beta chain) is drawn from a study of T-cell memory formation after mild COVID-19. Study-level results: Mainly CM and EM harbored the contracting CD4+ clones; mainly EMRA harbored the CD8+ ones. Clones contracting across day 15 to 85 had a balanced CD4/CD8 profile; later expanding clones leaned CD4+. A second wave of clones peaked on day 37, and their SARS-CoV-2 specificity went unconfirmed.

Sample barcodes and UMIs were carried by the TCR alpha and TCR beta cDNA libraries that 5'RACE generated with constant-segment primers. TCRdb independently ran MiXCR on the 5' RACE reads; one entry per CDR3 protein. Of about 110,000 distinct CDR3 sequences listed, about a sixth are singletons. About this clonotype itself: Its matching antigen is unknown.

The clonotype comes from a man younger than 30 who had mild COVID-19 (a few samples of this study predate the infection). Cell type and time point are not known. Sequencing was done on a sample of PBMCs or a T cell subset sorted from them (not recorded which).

The CDR3 coding sequence is TGCAGTGCCGCGACCCGGACAGGGGCAGATCAGCCCCAGCATTTT. This translates into CSAATRTGADQPQHF. This rearrangement joins TRBV20-1 to TRBJ1-5; the match to TRBD1 covers 9 bases. V shed 6 bases, J shed 5 bases, and the junction held 11 bases outside the gene matches. This CDR3 spans 15 amino acids. The germline gives CDR1 DFQATT, CDR2 SNEGSKA (reference sequence).